This record covers a single TCR beta chain. This entry is derived from a study of cytomegalovirus exposure and HLA in healthy donors. CDR1 MDHEN and CDR2 SYDVKM come from the germline V gene. This CDR3 contains 16 residues. The V end lost 1 base, the J end lost 2 bases, and 15 bases lay between the germline ends. The data were produced by immunoSEQ multiplex PCR, yet TCRdb's version contains in-frame clones alone and is incomplete. Among about 220,000 clones listed, 80% to 90% were seen once. The sample was PBMCs. V usage is TRBV28 and J usage is TRBJ2-7, with a possible D match to TRBD2 (6 bases). This receptor was taken from a woman under 30 in good health and CMV-seronegative. In DNA form, the CDR3 reads TGTGCCAGCAGTTTATTCTTCGCCGGGGGAGCCTACGAGCAGTACTTC. Translating it yields CASSLFFAGGAYEQYF.